The present entry profiles one TCR beta chain with its context. This specimen belongs to a study of blood T cell repertoires in COVID-19. On the study more broadly: Samples representing acute and convalescent COVID-19 were sourced from the United States, Italy and Spain. The analysed material was cDNA or gDNA that came from T cells, B-cell-depleted T cells, or PBMCs.

Original data processing: Amplified reference gene primers provided the basis for estimating nucleated cell counts. Using immunoSEQ multiplex PCR, the repertoire was profiled, and TCRdb retains in-frame clones only, with some absent. V, J and clone size derive from that table, while D and trimming were established from the DNA sequence. This table holds about 300,000 clones, about 91% found once. Germline V lookup: CDR1 SEHNR, CDR2 FQNEAQ (reference sequence). The CDR3 contains 13 residues. Losses at the gene ends were 10 bases for V and 4 bases for J; bases not matched to a gene: 9. The sequenced sample consisted of peripheral blood. The chain joins TRBV7-9 to TRBJ1-1; 7 bases are a match to TRBD1. This TCR was sampled from a woman in her twenties or thirties who had recovered from COVID-19. The CDR3 DNA sequence: TGTGCCACCGTACTCACAGGGGCCACTGAAGCTTTCTTT. It codes for CATVLTGATEAFF.